Presented here are 10 T cell receptor beta chains from one specimen sequenced in a study of blood T cell repertoires in COVID-19. The repertoire was sequenced with immunoSEQ multiplex PCR; TCRdb's copy has only in-frame clones and lacks some. The sample has some 300,000 clones; 89% are singletons. The sample taken for sequencing was PBMCs or T cells enriched from blood (not recorded which). These receptor sequences come from a woman aged 40 to 55 who had recovered from COVID-19.

The chain joins TRBV12-3 or TRBV12-4 to TRBJ1-2, with D possibly being TRBD1 (5 bases). Between the trimmed V and J ends, which lost 4 bases and 8 bases, there was a span of 11 bases. The CDR3 length is 12 residues. CDR3 in amino acids: CASSSAGRGYTF. DNA for the CDR3: TGTGCCAGCAGTTCCGCAGGGCGGGGCTACACCTTC.

The rearrangement joins TRBV5-1 to TRBJ1-2; D gene uncertain. CDR3 length: 13 amino acids. Germline CDR1 is SGHRS and CDR2 is YFSETQ. V was cut by 0 bases and J by 3 bases, with 6 bases left in between. This CDR3 reads CASSLATDYGYTF. DNA for the CDR3: TGCGCCAGCAGCTTGGCAACGGACTATGGCTACACCTTC.

V gene TRBV18 combines with J gene TRBJ1-5; D gene uncertain. The CDR3 spans 12 residues. Between the trimmed V and J ends, which lost 6 bases and 9 bases, there was a span of 12 bases. The germline V gene has CDR1 KGHSH and CDR2 LQKENI. As DNA, the CDR3 is TGTGCCAGCTCCCGGGAGGAGGGGCCCCAGCATTTT. This sequence encodes CASSREEGPQHF.

The chain combines TRBV5-1 with TRBJ1-6; 7 bases line up with TRBD1. From germline, CDR1 is SGHRS and CDR2 YFSETQ. Unmatched junction bases numbered 3, after V lost 2 bases and J lost 1 base. The CDR3 sequence is 16 residues long. CDR3 protein: CASSLQGSSYNSPLHF. The CDR3 region has the DNA TGCGCCAGCAGCTTACAGGGGTCGTCCTATAATTCACCCCTCCACTTT.

The chain carries TRBV14 and TRBJ2-7; a possible D gene is TRBD2 (5 bases). The V and J ends lost 4 bases and 5 bases respectively, with 15 bases between them. Germline V gene lookup returns CDR1 SGHDN and CDR2 FVKESK. This CDR3 is 14 amino acids long. Here the CDR3 DNA reads TGTGCCAGCAGCCGCCAAACGGGGATCGACGAGCAGTACTTC. Protein sequence: CASSRQTGIDEQYF.

The chain employs TRBV2 and TRBJ1-2; 10 positions agree with TRBD1. The CDR3 runs to 13 residues. Losses at the gene ends were 10 bases for V and 8 bases for J; bases not matched to a gene: 10. The V gene's germline CDR1 is SNHLY and CDR2 FYNNEI. The CDR3 coding sequence is TGTGCCACGGTAGACAGGGGGCGGTTCGGCTACACCTTC. Translation gives CATVDRGRFGYTF.

This clone was recorded once. This chain uses TRBV7-2 with TRBJ1-4; D remains ambiguous. The CDR3 has 15 residues. CDR1 and CDR2 (germline): SGHTA, FQGNSA. The ends were cut back, 3 bases at V and 8 bases at J, with 16 bases in the middle. The CDR3 here is CASSFLTGVGEKLFF. The CDR3 nucleotides read TGTGCCAGCAGCTTTCTCACGGGAGTTGGGGAAAAACTGTTTTTT.

This clone has just one count. The CDR3 DNA reads as TGTGCCAGCAGGAGGACAGTCCATGTGGGGATGAACACTGAAGCTTTCTTT. The encoded protein is CASRRTVHVGMNTEAFF. The chain recombines TRBV2 with TRBJ1-1; D possibly corresponds to TRBD1 (6 bases). The CDR3 totals 17 residues. Deletions cut 6 bases from V and 0 bases from J, with 20 bases between. Germline V gene sequence: CDR1 SNHLY, CDR2 FYNNEI.

The chain carries TRBV2 and TRBJ1-5; 7 bases match TRBD1. V shed 5 bases, J shed 5 bases, and the junction held 9 bases outside the gene matches. Per germline, CDR1 SNHLY and CDR2 FYNNEI. The CDR3 is made up of 15 amino acids. CDR3 sequence: CASSFRDSFHQPQHF. Here the CDR3 DNA reads TGTGCCAGCAGTTTCCGGGACAGCTTCCATCAGCCCCAGCATTTT.

This clone was seen more than once but under ten times. The chain is built from TRBV24-1 and TRBJ1-6, with 8 nucleotides matching TRBD1. Germline CDR1 reads KGHDR; CDR2 reads SFDVKD. CDR3 size: 16 residues. J was trimmed by 4 bases and V by 12 bases; bases with no gene match: 13. In nucleotides, the CDR3 is TGTGCCCCGCGCAGGGGGCGGGTGACTTATAATTCACCCCTCCACTTT. This translates into CAPRRGRVTYNSPLHF.